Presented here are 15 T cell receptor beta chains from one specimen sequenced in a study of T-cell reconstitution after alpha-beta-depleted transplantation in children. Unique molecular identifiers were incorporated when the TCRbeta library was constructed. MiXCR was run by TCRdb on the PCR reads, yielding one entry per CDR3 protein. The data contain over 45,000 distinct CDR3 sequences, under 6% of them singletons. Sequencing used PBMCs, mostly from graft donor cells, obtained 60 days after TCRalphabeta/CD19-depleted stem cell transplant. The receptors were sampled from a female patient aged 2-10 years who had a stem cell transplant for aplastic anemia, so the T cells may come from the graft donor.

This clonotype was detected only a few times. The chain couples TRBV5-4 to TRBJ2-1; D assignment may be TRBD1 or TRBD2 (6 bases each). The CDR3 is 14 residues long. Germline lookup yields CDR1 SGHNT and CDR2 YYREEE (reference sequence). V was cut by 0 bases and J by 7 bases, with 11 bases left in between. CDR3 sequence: CASSLEGGRNEQFF. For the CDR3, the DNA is TGTGCCAGCAGCTTGGAGGGGGGCCGGAATGAGCAGTTCTTC.

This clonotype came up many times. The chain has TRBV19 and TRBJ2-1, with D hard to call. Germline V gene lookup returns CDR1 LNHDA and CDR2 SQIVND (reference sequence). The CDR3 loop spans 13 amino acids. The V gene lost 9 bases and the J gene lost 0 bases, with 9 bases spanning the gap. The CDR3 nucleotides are TGTGCCAGCGTGGCGAGCTCCTACAATGAGCAGTTCTTC. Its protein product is CASVASSYNEQFF.

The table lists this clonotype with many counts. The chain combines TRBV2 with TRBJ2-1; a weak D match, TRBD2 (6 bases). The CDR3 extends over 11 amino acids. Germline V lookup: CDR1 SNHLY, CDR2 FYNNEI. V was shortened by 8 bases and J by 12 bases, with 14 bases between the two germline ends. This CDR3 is CASLAAGLQFF. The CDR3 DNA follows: TGTGCCAGCTTAGCCGCGGGACTGCAGTTCTTC.

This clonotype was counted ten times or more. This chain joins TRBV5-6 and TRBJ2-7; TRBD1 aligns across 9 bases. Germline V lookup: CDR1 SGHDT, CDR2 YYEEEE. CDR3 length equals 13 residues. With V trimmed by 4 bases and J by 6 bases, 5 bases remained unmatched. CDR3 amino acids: CASSPGTGIEQYF. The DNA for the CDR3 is TGTGCCAGCAGCCCCGGGACAGGGATCGAGCAGTACTTC.

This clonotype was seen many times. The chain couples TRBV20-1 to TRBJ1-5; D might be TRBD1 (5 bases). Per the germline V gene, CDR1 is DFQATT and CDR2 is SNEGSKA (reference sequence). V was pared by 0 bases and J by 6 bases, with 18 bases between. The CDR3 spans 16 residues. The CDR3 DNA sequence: TGCAGTGCTAGAGACGACAGCTACCGTCTGACTCAGCCCCAGCATTTT. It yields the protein CSARDDSYRLTQPQHF.

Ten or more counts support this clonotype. Written as DNA, the CDR3 is TGCAGCGTTGGAAAGCGGACAGGGGGGGAGACCCAGTACTTC. It specifies CSVGKRTGGETQYF. This chain links TRBV29-1 with TRBJ2-5; TRBD1 agrees at 10 bases. CDR1 is SQVTM, CDR2 ANQGSEA, per germline. The V and J ends lost 4 bases and 5 bases, in that order; junction bases with no gene match: 7. The CDR3 loop spans 14 amino acids.

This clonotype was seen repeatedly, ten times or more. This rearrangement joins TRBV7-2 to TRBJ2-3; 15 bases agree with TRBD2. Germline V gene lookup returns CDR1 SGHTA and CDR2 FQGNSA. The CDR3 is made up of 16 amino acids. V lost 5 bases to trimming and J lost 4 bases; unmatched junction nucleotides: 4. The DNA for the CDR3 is TGTGCCAGCAGCCTAGGACTAGCGGGGGGGGCAGATACGCAGTATTTT. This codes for CASSLGLAGGADTQYF.

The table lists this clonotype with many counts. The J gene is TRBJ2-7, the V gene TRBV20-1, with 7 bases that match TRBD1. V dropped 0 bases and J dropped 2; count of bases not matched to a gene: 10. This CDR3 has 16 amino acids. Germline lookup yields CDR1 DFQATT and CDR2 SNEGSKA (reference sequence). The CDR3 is CSARDHLRTGAYEQYF. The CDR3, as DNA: TGCAGTGCTAGAGATCATTTGCGGACAGGCGCCTACGAGCAGTACTTC.

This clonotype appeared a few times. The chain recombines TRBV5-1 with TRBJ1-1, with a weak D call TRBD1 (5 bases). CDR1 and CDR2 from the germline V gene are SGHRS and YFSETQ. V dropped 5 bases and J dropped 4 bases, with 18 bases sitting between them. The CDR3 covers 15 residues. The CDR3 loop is CASSLTVGGGTEAFF. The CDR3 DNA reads TGCGCCAGCAGTTTGACGGTCGGGGGGGGCACTGAAGCTTTCTTT.

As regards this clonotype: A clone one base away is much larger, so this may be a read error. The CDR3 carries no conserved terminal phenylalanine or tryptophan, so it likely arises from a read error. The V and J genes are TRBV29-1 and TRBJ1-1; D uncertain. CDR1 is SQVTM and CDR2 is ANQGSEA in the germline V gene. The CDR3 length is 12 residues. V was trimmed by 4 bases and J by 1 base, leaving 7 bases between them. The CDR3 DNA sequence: TGCAGCGTTGTTGGAGGGAACACTGAAGCTTTCTAT. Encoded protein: CSVVGGNTEAFY.

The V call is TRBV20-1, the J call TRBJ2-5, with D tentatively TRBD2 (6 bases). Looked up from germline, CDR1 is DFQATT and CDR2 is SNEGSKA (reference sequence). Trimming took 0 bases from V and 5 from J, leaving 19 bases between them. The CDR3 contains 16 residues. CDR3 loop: CSARDRRAGWKETQYF. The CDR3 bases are TGCAGTGCTAGAGATCGGAGGGCAGGCTGGAAGGAGACCCAGTACTTC.

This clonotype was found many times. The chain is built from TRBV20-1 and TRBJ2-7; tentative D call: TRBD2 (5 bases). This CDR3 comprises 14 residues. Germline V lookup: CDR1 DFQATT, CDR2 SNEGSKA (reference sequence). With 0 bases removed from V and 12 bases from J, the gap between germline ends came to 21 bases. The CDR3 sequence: CSARDQVHAQGLYF. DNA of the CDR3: TGCAGTGCTAGAGATCAGGTTCACGCGCAAGGACTGTACTTC.

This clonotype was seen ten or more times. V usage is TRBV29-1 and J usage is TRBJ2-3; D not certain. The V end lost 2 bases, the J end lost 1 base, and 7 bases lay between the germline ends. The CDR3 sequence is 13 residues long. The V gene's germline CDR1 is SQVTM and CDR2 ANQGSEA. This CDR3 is CSVERARTDTQYF. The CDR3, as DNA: TGCAGCGTTGAACGGGCCCGCACAGATACGCAGTATTTT.

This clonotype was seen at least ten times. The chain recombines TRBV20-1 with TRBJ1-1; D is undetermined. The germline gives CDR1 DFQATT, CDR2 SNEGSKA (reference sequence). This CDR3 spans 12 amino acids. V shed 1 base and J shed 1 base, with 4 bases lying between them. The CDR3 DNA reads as TGCAGTGCTAGAGTAAAGAACACTGAAGCTTTCTTT. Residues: CSARVKNTEAFF.

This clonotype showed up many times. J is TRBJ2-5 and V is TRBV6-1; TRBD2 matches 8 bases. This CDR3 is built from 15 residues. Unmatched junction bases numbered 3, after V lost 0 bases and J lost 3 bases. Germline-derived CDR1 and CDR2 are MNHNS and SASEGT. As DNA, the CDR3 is TGTGCCAGCAGTGAAGCCCTAGCGGGTGAAGAGACCCAGTACTTC. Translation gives CASSEALAGEETQYF.